The 17 T cell receptor beta chains below were found in one sample sequenced in a study of blood T cell repertoires in COVID-19. Assay: immunoSEQ multiplex PCR; the TCRdb copy retains only in-frame clones and omits some. The sample carries around 250,000 clones, about four fifths recorded once. Source material: PBMCs or T cells enriched from blood (not recorded which). The receptors here all came from a man aged 35 to 55 who had been exposed to COVID-19.

The chain combines TRBV27 with TRBJ2-7; 7 bases line up with TRBD2. The trim removed 3 bases at V and 4 bases at J, leaving 6 bases unmatched. The CDR3 contains 14 residues. Per the germline V gene, CDR1 is MNHEY and CDR2 is SMNVEV (reference sequence). The CDR3: CASSFGLVKYEQYF. DNA for the CDR3: TGTGCCAGCAGTTTCGGACTAGTTAAGTACGAGCAGTACTTC.

CDR3 region: CAWSVLGGASDEQFF. For the CDR3, the DNA is TGTGCCTGGAGTGTATTGGGGGGGGCAAGTGATGAGCAGTTCTTC. The J gene is TRBJ2-1, the V gene TRBV30, with a weak D call TRBD2 (7 bases). The V gene lost 0 bases and the J gene lost 8 bases, with 17 bases spanning the gap. The CDR3 covers 15 residues. The germline CDR1 and CDR2 sequences are GTSNPN and SVGIG (reference sequence).

This clone was picked up a small number of times. The chain carries TRBV5-1 and TRBJ1-1, with TRBD1 matching over 7 bases. This CDR3 has 12 amino acids. The V segment lost 4 bases and the J segment 11 bases; nucleotides outside the gene matches: 8. Germline assignment: CDR1 SGHRS and CDR2 YFSETQ. In nucleotides, the CDR3 is TGCGCCAGCAGCCAAACAGGGGTCTTGGCTTTCTTT. This encodes CASSQTGVLAFF.

The CDR3 loop is CVTGGIYGYTF. In nucleotides, the CDR3 is TGTGTCACAGGGGGGATCTATGGCTACACCTTC. The chain recombines TRBV30 with TRBJ1-2, with TRBD1 identical over 8 bases. The CDR3 length is 11 residues. From germline, CDR1 is GTSNPN and CDR2 SVGIG (reference sequence).

This clone was counted a single time. The V call is TRBV19, the J call TRBJ2-2; D not resolved. V lost 3 bases to trimming and J lost 1 base, with 6 bases between them. Germline loops: CDR1 LNHDA, CDR2 SQIVND (reference sequence). The CDR3 is made up of 14 amino acids. The CDR3 coding sequence is TGTGCCAGTAGTATTAGACAGAACACCGGGGAGCTGTTTTTT. It is translated as CASSIRQNTGELFF.

This chain uses TRBV18 with TRBJ2-5, with D perhaps matching TRBD2 (5 bases). This CDR3 has 13 amino acids. The germline V gene encodes CDR1 KGHSH and CDR2 LQKENI. Trimming cost V 3 bases and J 4 bases, with 9 bases left between them. Here the CDR3 reads CASSPASLETQYF. Written as DNA, the CDR3 is TGTGCCAGCTCACCGGCTAGCTTAGAGACCCAGTACTTC. Full variable domain (rest looked up from reference TRBV18 and TRBJ2-5): NAGVMQNPRHLVRRRGQEARLRCSPMKGHSHVYWYRQLPEEGLKFMVYLQKENIIDESGMPKERFSAEFPKEGPSILRIQQVVRGDSAAYFCASSPASLETQYFGPGTRLLVL.

The chain has TRBV4-1 and TRBJ2-5, with 9 bases fitting TRBD1. The germline CDR1 and CDR2 sequences are MGHRA and YSYEKL. This CDR3 has 15 amino acids. Losses at the gene ends were 0 bases for V and 5 bases for J; bases not matched to a gene: 4. The CDR3 loop is CASSQEQGAWETQYF. The CDR3 region has the DNA TGCGCCAGCAGCCAAGAACAGGGGGCATGGGAGACCCAGTACTTC.

The chain joins TRBV7-8 to TRBJ2-3, with 7 bases fitting TRBD2. Trimming at V came to 5 bases and at J to 0 bases, leaving 5 bases not matched to a gene. This CDR3 has 15 residues. Looked up from germline, CDR1 is SGHVS and CDR2 is FQNEAQ. DNA for the CDR3: TGTGCCAGCAGCCCAACTAGCGCCAGCACAGATACGCAGTATTTT. Translated: CASSPTSASTDTQYF.

The chain links TRBV6-5 to TRBJ2-5; D perhaps matches TRBD2 (6 bases). The CDR3 totals 13 residues. Germline V gene lookup returns CDR1 MNHEY and CDR2 SVGAGI. The germline V and J ends were trimmed by 6 bases and 4 bases, with 12 bases remaining between them. CDR3 coding DNA: TGTGCCAGCAGATTCCCGGGAGTAGAGACCCAGTACTTC. It specifies CASRFPGVETQYF.

The V gene is TRBV7-3, the J gene TRBJ2-2; 9 nucleotides align to TRBD1. This CDR3 comprises 15 residues. Looked up from germline, CDR1 is SGHTA and CDR2 is FQGTGA. J lost 7 bases, V lost 2 bases, and 5 bases had no gene match. The CDR3 here is CASSLPGQGIGELFF. CDR3 DNA sequence: TGTGCCAGCAGCTTACCGGGACAGGGAATCGGGGAGCTGTTTTTT.

The rearrangement links TRBV7-9 to TRBJ2-7, with TRBD1 matching 7 bases. Germline CDR1 and CDR2: SEHNR and FQNEAQ (reference sequence). This CDR3 contains 14 residues. The V segment lost 5 bases and the J segment 6 bases; nucleotides outside the gene matches: 10. The CDR3 loop is CASSTDSTGREQYF. The CDR3 DNA reads TGTGCCAGCAGCACCGATTCGACAGGGCGCGAGCAGTACTTC.

The V call is TRBV20-1, the J call TRBJ2-2; 8 nucleotides align to TRBD2. This CDR3 spans 15 amino acids. V lost 6 bases and J lost 9; bases outside the gene matches: 15. Germline CDR1 reads DFQATT; CDR2 reads SNEGSKA (reference sequence). CDR3 nucleotides: TGCAGTGCGAGTAGGGTGGGAGGGACTAGTCGGGAGCTGTTTTTT. Translation gives CSASRVGGTSRELFF.

This clone was found once. The chain is built from TRBV5-5 and TRBJ2-2; D possibly corresponds to TRBD1 (6 bases). CDR3 size: 14 residues. CDR1 is SGHKS, CDR2 YYEKEE, per germline (reference sequence). V was shortened by 4 bases and J by 4 bases, with 11 bases between the two germline ends. This CDR3 is CASSMGAPTGELFF. The CDR3 nucleotides are TGTGCCAGCAGCATGGGGGCGCCCACCGGGGAGCTGTTTTTT.

The chain joins TRBV5-6 to TRBJ2-5; perhaps TRBD2 as D (6 bases). V was shortened by 4 bases and J by 4 bases, with 11 bases between the two germline ends. CDR1 is SGHDT and CDR2 is YYEEEE in the germline V gene. The CDR3 totals 13 residues. The CDR3 DNA is TGTGCCAGCAGCCCGGGGGTGGTAGAGACCCAGTACTTC. It is translated as CASSPGVVETQYF.

The chain carries TRBV30 and TRBJ2-7; 10 nucleotides agree with TRBD1. Per the germline V gene, CDR1 is GTSNPN and CDR2 is SVGIG (reference sequence). The CDR3 runs to 14 residues. V lost 1 base and J lost 2; bases outside the gene matches: 2. DNA of the CDR3: TGTGCCTGGAGTGGGGGGACAGGGGCCTACGAGCAGTACTTC. Residues: CAWSGGTGAYEQYF.

The chain recombines TRBV5-1 with TRBJ1-3; 7 bases match TRBD1. V lost 0 bases and J lost 0; bases outside the gene matches: 9. There are 18 residues in the CDR3. Germline CDR1 is SGHRS and CDR2 is YFSETQ. CDR3 in DNA: TGCGCCAGCAGCTTGGATCCGGGACAGTCCCTCTCTGGAAACACCATATATTTT. This encodes CASSLDPGQSLSGNTIYF.

This clone has at least ten counts. The chain links TRBV7-3 to TRBJ1-1; no reliable D call. CDR3 length equals 13 residues. V was cut by 3 bases and J by 1 base, with 6 bases left in between. Per germline, CDR1 SGHTA and CDR2 FQGTGA. DNA for the CDR3: TGTGCCAGCAGCTTGGCGGAGAACACTGAAGCTTTCTTT. It yields the protein CASSLAENTEAFF. Full variable domain (missing parts from reference TRBV7-3 and TRBJ1-1): GAGVSQTPSNKVTEKGKYVELRCDPISGHTALYWYRQSLGQGPEFLIYFQGTGAADDSGLPNDRFFAVRPEGSVSTLKIQRTERGDSAVYLCASSLAENTEAFFGQGTRLTVV.